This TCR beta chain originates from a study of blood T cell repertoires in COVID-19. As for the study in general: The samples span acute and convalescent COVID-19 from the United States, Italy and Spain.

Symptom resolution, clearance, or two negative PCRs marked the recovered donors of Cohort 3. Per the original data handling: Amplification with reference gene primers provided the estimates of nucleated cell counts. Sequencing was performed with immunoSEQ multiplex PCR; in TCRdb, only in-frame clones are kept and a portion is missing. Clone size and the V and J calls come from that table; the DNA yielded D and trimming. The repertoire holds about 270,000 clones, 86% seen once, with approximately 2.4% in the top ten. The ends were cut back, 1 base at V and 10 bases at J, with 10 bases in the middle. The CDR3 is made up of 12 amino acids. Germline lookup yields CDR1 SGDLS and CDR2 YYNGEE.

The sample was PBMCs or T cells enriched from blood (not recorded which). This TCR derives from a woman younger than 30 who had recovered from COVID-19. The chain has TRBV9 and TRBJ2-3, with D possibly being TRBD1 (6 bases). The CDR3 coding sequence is TGTGCCAGCAGCGTAACAGGGTTCCCGCAGTATTTT. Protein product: CASSVTGFPQYF.